These 14 T cell receptor beta chains share one sample of origin, sequenced in a study of radiation and T cells in renal cell carcinoma. As for time point: blood 2 weeks post-SBRT. Specified treatment: 15 Gy SBRT to primary tumor, nephrectomy 4 weeks later. Clones were sequenced by immunoSEQ multiplex PCR, and TCRdb holds only the in-frame ones, with some missing. Among around 60,000 clones listed, around 76% were seen once. Specimen: blood, collected from a patient whose treatment included radiotherapy and nephrectomy. The receptors were sampled from a man aged 55 to 70 with renal cell carcinoma.

The chain recombines TRBV5-1 with TRBJ2-2, with D unresolved. The CDR3 consists of 15 residues. V was shortened by 5 bases and J by 0 bases, with 11 bases between the two germline ends. Germline lookup yields CDR1 SGHRS and CDR2 YFSETQ. The CDR3: CASRFGLANTGELFF. The CDR3 bases are TGCGCCAGCAGGTTCGGCCTCGCGAACACCGGGGAGCTGTTTTTT.

This rearrangement joins TRBV5-1 to TRBJ2-2, with a possible D match to TRBD2 (6 bases). CDR3 length: 11 residues. From germline, CDR1 is SGHRS and CDR2 YFSETQ. The V gene lost 6 bases and the J gene lost 7 bases, with 7 bases spanning the gap. The CDR3 DNA follows: TGCGCCAGCACCGGGGGCGGGGAGCTGTTTTTT. Protein product: CASTGGGELFF.

The chain links TRBV15 to TRBJ2-5; 11 positions agree with TRBD2. J was trimmed by 5 bases and V by 0 bases; bases with no gene match: 8. Germline V gene data show CDR1 as LNHNV and CDR2 as YYDKDF (reference sequence). The length of the CDR3 is 17 residues. Here the CDR3 reads CATSRDRLAGGGETQYF. CDR3 DNA: TGTGCCACCAGCAGAGATCGGCTAGCGGGAGGAGGGGAGACCCAGTACTTC.

The rearrangement joins TRBV11-2 to TRBJ2-7; 8 bases are a match to TRBD2. Per the germline V gene, CDR1 is SGHAT and CDR2 is FQNNGV. Trimming took 5 bases from V and 7 from J; bases not matched to a gene: 7. CDR3 length: 13 residues. This CDR3 reads CASSPYGGGEQYV. The CDR3 region has the DNA TGTGCCAGCAGCCCTTATGGCGGGGGGGAGCAGTACGTC.

This sequence joins TRBV27 and TRBJ1-2; D might be TRBD1 (5 bases). V lost 8 bases, J lost 6 bases, and 16 bases lay in between. This CDR3 contains 13 residues. CDR1 and CDR2 (germline): MNHEY, SMNVEV (reference sequence). The CDR3 nucleotides are TGTGCCAGCCCCCCGGGACCCCGTAATGGCTACACCTTC. Amino acid sequence: CASPPGPRNGYTF.

The rearrangement joins TRBV6-5 to TRBJ1-5, with a weak D call TRBD1 (6 bases). V was shortened by 6 bases and J by 7 bases, with 16 bases between the two germline ends. Per germline, CDR1 MNHEY and CDR2 SVGAGI. The CDR3 contains 14 residues. CDR3: CASRGSGERQPQHF. The CDR3 DNA reads as TGTGCCAGCAGGGGATCAGGGGAACGGCAGCCCCAGCATTTT.

The gene calls are TRBV19 and TRBJ1-3; a possible D gene is TRBD1 (5 bases). The germline V gene encodes CDR1 LNHDA and CDR2 SQIVND (reference sequence). V lost 3 bases, J lost 0 bases, and 21 bases lay in between. This CDR3 has 19 amino acids. As DNA, the CDR3 is TGTGCCAGTAGTATGGCGATAGCCTCGGGACCGTTCTCTGGAAACACCATATATTTT. It codes for CASSMAIASGPFSGNTIYF.

The gene calls are TRBV19 and TRBJ1-2; the D gene is possibly TRBD1 (5 bases). The V and J ends lost 2 bases and 4 bases respectively, with 14 bases between them. The V gene's germline CDR1 is LNHDA and CDR2 SQIVND (reference sequence). CDR3 length: 15 amino acids. The CDR3 protein is CASSINDRPTYGYTF. The CDR3 bases are TGTGCCAGTAGTATAAACGACAGACCAACCTATGGCTACACCTTC. Full variable domain (missing parts from reference TRBV19 and TRBJ1-2): DGGITQSPKYLFRKEGQNVTLSCEQNLNHDAMYWYRQDPGQGLRLIYYSQIVNDFQKGDIAEGYSVSREKKESFPLTVTSAQKNPTAFYLCASSINDRPTYGYTFGSGTRLTVV.

The chain employs TRBV19 and TRBJ1-1, with TRBD1 identical over 8 bases. The CDR3 sequence is 15 residues long. Germline loops: CDR1 LNHDA, CDR2 SQIVND (reference sequence). V dropped 6 bases and J dropped 0; count of bases not matched to a gene: 6. In DNA, the CDR3 is TGTGCCAGTAGCCATAGGACAGGGATGAACACTGAAGCTTTCTTT. Translating it yields CASSHRTGMNTEAFF.

The chain couples TRBV7-2 to TRBJ2-7; the match to TRBD1 covers 9 bases. Trimming removed 5 bases from V and 1 base from J; junction bases left unmatched: 9. The CDR3 contains 16 residues. Germline lookup yields CDR1 SGHTA and CDR2 FQGNSA. The CDR3 nucleotides read TGTGCCAGCAGCCCCTCAGGACAGGGGCTATCCTACGAGCAGTACTTC. Encoded protein: CASSPSGQGLSYEQYF.

V usage is TRBV11-3 and J usage is TRBJ2-5; D is uncertain. Germline CDR1 and CDR2: SGHNT and YENEEA. The ends were cut back, 7 bases at V and 4 bases at J, with 13 bases in the middle. CDR3 length: 13 amino acids. The CDR3 DNA follows: TGTGCCAGCAAGAGCCCGGAAGGAGAGACCCAGTACTTC. Encoded protein: CASKSPEGETQYF.

The count of this clone is one. V gene TRBV7-9 combines with J gene TRBJ2-4; 7 nucleotides agree with TRBD2. Germline CDR1 reads SEHNR; CDR2 reads FQNEAQ (reference sequence). V lost 8 bases, J lost 0 bases, and 4 bases stayed unmatched. The CDR3 is made up of 14 amino acids. CDR3 residues: CASGTTVAKNIQYF. CDR3 sequence (DNA): TGTGCCAGCGGGACTACCGTAGCCAAAAACATTCAGTACTTC.

The chain joins TRBV11-2 to TRBJ2-2; no definite D call. V was pared by 3 bases and J by 7 bases, with 21 bases between. This CDR3 has 17 residues. Germline CDR1 SGHAT, CDR2 FQNNGV. CDR3 DNA: TGTGCCAGCAGCTTTAACAGTTTATATGTGCAGGACGGGGAGCTGTTTTTT. This codes for CASSFNSLYVQDGELFF.

The rearrangement uses TRBV6-4 and TRBJ2-2, with 7 positions matching TRBD2. Germline V gives CDR1 MRHNA, CDR2 SNTAGT. The CDR3 totals 14 residues. V shed 3 bases and J 6 bases; nucleotides not matched to a gene: 4. The CDR3: CASSDPAGSGELFF. DNA of the CDR3: TGTGCCAGCAGTGATCCAGCGGGATCCGGGGAGCTGTTTTTT.